The source of this TCR beta chain is a study of post-analysis software for immune sequencing data. Study results and caveats: With TRBV5-6, TRBV5-1 and TRBV20-1 included, about five TRBV segments were more frequent in patients than in controls.

Trimming pared 3 bases from V and 6 bases from J, leaving 13 bases between. The CDR3 length is 14 residues. This clonotype has at least ten counts. Its specificity is not known. Prepared TCR beta cDNA libraries contained unique molecular identifiers. TCRdb used MiXCR to reprocess the PCR reads, holding one entry per CDR3 protein. The sample has a few hundred thousand distinct CDR3 sequences, approximately 34% seen once. This clonotype was obtained from a girl aged 10 to 17 with multiple sclerosis. The sequenced sample consisted of blood. The chain carries TRBV5-7 and TRBJ2-1; D is uncertain. TRBV5-7 is assigned to the ORF class and has an uncertain function. The CDR3 loop reads CASSWPPQVNEQFF. CDR3 nucleotide sequence: TGTGCCAGCAGCTGGCCGCCCCAGGTCAATGAGCAGTTCTTC.